This record concerns one TCR beta chain sequence. Its antigen is not identified. Via MiXCR, TCRdb re-called the 5' RACE reads, giving one row per CDR3 protein. The sample carries about 350,000 distinct CDR3 sequences, 20% to 25% recorded once. These data originate in a study of CD8 T cells in ankylosing spondylitis. Findings and caveats of the study: Earlier studies detected some motif variants in reactive arthritis synovial fluid and blood. For ankylosing spondylitis blood, a TCR beta motif of eight or nine highly homologous variants appeared characteristic.

Germline V gene lookup returns CDR1 MNHNS and CDR2 SASEGT. The CDR3 sequence is 15 residues long. V lost 6 bases and J lost 0; bases outside the gene matches: 4. The sample was blood, either unsorted or a sorted T cell fraction (not recorded which). The J gene is TRBJ1-5, the V gene TRBV6-1; 8 bases fit TRBD1. This sequence originates from a male donor with ankylosing spondylitis or in good health (not recorded which). This chain's CDR3 is CASRGQGHSNQPQHF. The DNA for the CDR3 is TGTGCCAGCAGAGGACAGGGACATAGCAATCAGCCCCAGCATTTT.